This TCR beta chain was captured in a study of cytomegalovirus exposure and HLA in healthy donors. Use of 60 Vbeta and 13 Jbeta primers characterized the PCR. TCRdb keeps only in-frame clones here, not all; method: immunoSEQ multiplex PCR. The sample has under 200,000 clones; about 73% are singletons. This clone has just one count. CDR1 SGHRS and CDR2 YFSETQ come from the germline V gene. V was pared by 4 bases and J by 4 bases, with 13 bases of the junction left unmatched. The CDR3 totals 19 residues. This clonotype was sampled from a woman aged 40 to 55 in good health and CMV-seronegative. The chain recombines TRBV5-1 with TRBJ2-5; TRBD2 aligns across 16 bases. The source material was PBMCs. The CDR3 region has the DNA TGCGCCAGCAGCCCAAATTTCGGGACTAGCGGGGGGGCTGTAGAGACCCAGTACTTC. This encodes CASSPNFGTSGGAVETQYF. Full variable domain (rest looked up from reference TRBV5-1 and TRBJ2-5): KAGVTQTPRYLIKTRGQQVTLSCSPISGHRSVSWYQQTPGQGLQFLFEYFSETQRNKGNFPGRFSGRQFSNSRSEMNVSTLELGDSALYLCASSPNFGTSGGAVETQYFGPGTRLLVL.